A single TCR beta chain is shown here with its context. Its antigen is unknown. Control samples came 1 year after myeloablative marrow transplants with methotrexate plus calcineurin inhibitor. Germline V gene lookup returns CDR1 MDHEN and CDR2 SYDVKM. This CDR3 spans 14 amino acids. Trimming cost V 5 bases and J 7 bases; bases outside gene matches: 6. The table came from immunoSEQ multiplex PCR; TCRdb's copy has only in-frame clones and leaves some out. The data show over 20,000 clones, about 86% seen once. These data are taken from a study of T cells after posttransplantation cyclophosphamide. Findings of the study overall: Recipient CMV seropositivity and CMV reactivation strongly tracked TRB clonality. Later post-transplant blood repertoires were often dominated by donor CD8+ memory clones. Skin or GI-infiltrating T cells shared few TRB sequences with blood.

This specimen was PBMCs, taken 350 to 400 days after allogeneic stem cell transplant with calcineurin inhibitor and methotrexate. The chain recombines TRBV28 with TRBJ1-2; 11 nucleotides agree with TRBD1. The TCR comes from a female patient between 30 and 40 years old who received an allogeneic stem cell transplant from an unrelated donor, was CMV-positive, and had acute and chronic GVHD. Some T cells may have originated in the graft donor. The CDR3 region has the DNA TGTGCCAGCAGTAAAGGACAGGGGGCCGCTGGCTACACCTTC. It is translated as CASSKGQGAAGYTF.